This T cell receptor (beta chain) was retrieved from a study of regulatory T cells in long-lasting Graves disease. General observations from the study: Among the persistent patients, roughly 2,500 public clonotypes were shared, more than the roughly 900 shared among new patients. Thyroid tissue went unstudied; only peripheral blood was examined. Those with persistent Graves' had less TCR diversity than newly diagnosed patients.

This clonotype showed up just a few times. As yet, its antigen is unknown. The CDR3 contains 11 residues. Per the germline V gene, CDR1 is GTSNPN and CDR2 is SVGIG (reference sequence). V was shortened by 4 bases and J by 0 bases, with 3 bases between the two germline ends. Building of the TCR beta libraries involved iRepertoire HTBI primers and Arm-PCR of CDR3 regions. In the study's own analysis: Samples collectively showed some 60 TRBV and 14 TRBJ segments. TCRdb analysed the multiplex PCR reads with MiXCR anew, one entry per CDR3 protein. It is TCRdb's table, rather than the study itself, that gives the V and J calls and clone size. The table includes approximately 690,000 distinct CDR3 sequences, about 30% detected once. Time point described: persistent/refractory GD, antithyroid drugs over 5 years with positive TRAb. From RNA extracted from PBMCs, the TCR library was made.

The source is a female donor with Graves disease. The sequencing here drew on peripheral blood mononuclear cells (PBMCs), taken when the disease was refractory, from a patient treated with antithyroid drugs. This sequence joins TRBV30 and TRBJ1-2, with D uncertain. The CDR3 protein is CAWTANYGYTF. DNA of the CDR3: TGTGCCTGGACGGCTAACTATGGCTACACCTTC. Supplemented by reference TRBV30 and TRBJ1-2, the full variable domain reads SQTIHQWPATLVQPVGSPLSLECTVEGTSNPNLYWYRQAAGRGLQLLFYSVGIGQISSEVPQNLSASRPQDRQFILSSKKLLLSDSGFYLCAWTANYGYTFGSGTRLTVV.